This T cell receptor beta chain was retrieved from a study of early T cells in non-severe SARS-CoV-2 infection. About the study: With bulk RNA from unsorted whole blood as input, sequencing yielded unpaired chains. Study-level points and caveats: Anti-spike CD8 responses were favored by VDJdb matching, which missed private and CD4 specificities.

Per the germline V gene, CDR1 is DFQATT and CDR2 is SNEGSKA (reference sequence). Losses at the gene ends were 4 bases for V and 6 bases for J; bases not matched to a gene: 12. This CDR3 is built from 15 residues. Unique molecular identifiers (one per individual cDNA molecule) were attached. TCRdb re-called the 5' RACE reads with MiXCR, one entry per CDR3 protein. The sample shows 65,000 to 85,000 distinct CDR3 sequences, 15% to 19% of them seen only once. This clonotype was counted at least ten times. Antigen specificity is unknown. The chain is built from TRBV20-1 and TRBJ2-1; 7 bases match TRBD1. The clonotype comes from an adult who was a healthcare worker with PCR-confirmed SARS-CoV-2 infection or an uninfected control (not recorded which). Sequenced sample: whole blood. CDR3 sequence reads: CSATSAGTASNEQFF. In DNA form, the CDR3 reads TGCAGTGCTACTTCGGCTGGGACAGCGAGCAATGAGCAGTTCTTC.